This T cell receptor beta chain was recovered during a study of post-analysis software for immune sequencing data (dated by TCRdb to about 2015). Notes on the research overall: Relapsing-remitting, secondary progressive and progressive-relapsing multiple sclerosis were recorded as disease courses, and subtype annotation was lacking for some patients. The multiple sclerosis patient repertoires were compared with 11 previously published healthy control repertoires from donors aged about 6 to 26 years. A subset of samples was prepared in parallel using single-end sample barcoding, then pooled and co-amplified after Illumina adapter ligation. Broader findings and caveats from the paper: When samples were clustered directly using the F measure, samples prepared in the same batch co-clustered strongly, which prompted a batch-effect correction. The control group was slightly older than the multiple sclerosis patient group. Significantly higher frequencies in patients than in controls were found for a handful of TRBV segments, including TRBV5-6, TRBV5-1 and TRBV20-1. Compared with controls, multiple sclerosis patients had significantly lower normalized Chao1 diversity, a finding suggesting substantial peripheral T-cell clonal expansion.

This clonotype occurred a few times. It has no known antigen specificity. No much larger clone exists at a distance of one base, and base qualities are not known. TCR beta repertoires were profiled from peripheral blood of roughly 13 young patients with multiple sclerosis to demonstrate the VDJtools post-analysis software. The multiple sclerosis patients were children and adolescents between roughly 6 and 16 years of age. CDR1 MGHRA and CDR2 YSYEKL are derived from the germline V gene. The CDR3 sequence holds 16 residues, the cysteine and phenylalanine included. Only the CDR3 portion is preserved as DNA: 48 bases, with reading frame beginning at the first base. The germline ends are 20 bases apart after V is trimmed by 4 bases and J by 7 bases. The method behind the library was PCR. Sequencing was carried out with an Illumina HiSeq 2500. Unique molecular identifiers were incorporated into TCR beta cDNA libraries to reduce PCR and sequencing biases. Every 1 to 10 million input T cells yielded approximately 500,000 cDNA molecules, meaning each molecule approximated one T cell. The patient libraries were prepared and sequenced using the same protocol as the earlier healthy control dataset. Within a given batch, samples were prepared together, multiplexed and sequenced on the same HiSeq lane. Concerning the study's data processing: MIGEC handled the raw barcoded reads, throwing out single-read molecular identifier groups before consensus assembly and CDR3 extraction. Clonotype tables were post-analysed with VDJtools, normalizing diversity by down-sampling all datasets to the smallest sample size. In repertoire overlap clustering, CDR3 amino acid sequences, but not nucleotide sequences, were matched to correct batch-related cross-sample contamination. TCRdb's own reprocessing of the public reads used fastp at Q25 and MiXCR and kept productive beta chains. Identical CDR3 protein sequences are pooled into one entry, listed with their most common genes and DNA. TCRdb, not the original authors, processed these V and J calls. Recorded for this sample are under 650,000 distinct CDR3 sequences; around 47% of them occurred a single time. Jointly, the top ten make up about 1.8% of the sample.

The sequencing sample was made of blood. The receptor was isolated from a girl under 18 with multiple sclerosis. The chain couples TRBV4-1 to TRBJ1-5, with no confident D gene call. CDR3 reads: CASSPYLRPADQPQHF. The bases are TGCGCCAGCAGCCCCTATCTGAGACCAGCGGACCAGCCCCAGCATTTT.